This T cell receptor beta chain was documented in a study of T cell repertoires in cytomegalovirus infection. V dropped 4 bases and J dropped 9 bases, with 10 bases sitting between them. Germline lookup yields CDR1 SGHTA and CDR2 FQGNSA. This CDR3 is 12 amino acids long. TCRdb reanalysed the reads using MiXCR and keeps one entry per CDR3 protein. The profile shows hundreds of thousands of distinct CDR3 sequences, approximately 32% of them singletons. This clonotype was counted a few times. Its antigen is unidentified. This specimen was cultured CD8+ T cells from PBMCs, taken from culture after CMV antigen stimulation. The chain joins TRBV7-2 to TRBJ2-1, with D perhaps matching TRBD2 (6 bases). The TCR was taken from a human donor in good health (CMV status not recorded). Some clones in this sample may be carry-over from other donors' samples. CDR3 residues: CASSSLAIEQFF. CDR3 bases: TGTGCCAGCAGCTCTCTAGCGATTGAGCAGTTCTTC.